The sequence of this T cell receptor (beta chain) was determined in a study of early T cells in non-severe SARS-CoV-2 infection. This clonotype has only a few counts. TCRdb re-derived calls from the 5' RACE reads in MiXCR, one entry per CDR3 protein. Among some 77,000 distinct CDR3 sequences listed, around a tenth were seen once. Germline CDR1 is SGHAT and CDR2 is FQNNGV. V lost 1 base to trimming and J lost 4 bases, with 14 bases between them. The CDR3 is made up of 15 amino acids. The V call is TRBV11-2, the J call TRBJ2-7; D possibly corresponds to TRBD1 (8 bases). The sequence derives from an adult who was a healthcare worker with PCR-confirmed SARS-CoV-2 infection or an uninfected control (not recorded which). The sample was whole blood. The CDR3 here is CASSLAQGGRYEQYF. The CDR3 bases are TGTGCCAGCAGCTTAGCACAGGGGGGGAGATACGAGCAGTACTTC. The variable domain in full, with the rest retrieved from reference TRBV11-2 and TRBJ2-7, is EAGVAQSPRYKIIEKRQSVAFWCNPISGHATLYWYQQILGQGPKLLIQFQNNGVVDDSQLPKDRFSAERLKGVDSTLKIQPAKLEDSAVYLCASSLAQGGRYEQYFGPGTRLTVT.